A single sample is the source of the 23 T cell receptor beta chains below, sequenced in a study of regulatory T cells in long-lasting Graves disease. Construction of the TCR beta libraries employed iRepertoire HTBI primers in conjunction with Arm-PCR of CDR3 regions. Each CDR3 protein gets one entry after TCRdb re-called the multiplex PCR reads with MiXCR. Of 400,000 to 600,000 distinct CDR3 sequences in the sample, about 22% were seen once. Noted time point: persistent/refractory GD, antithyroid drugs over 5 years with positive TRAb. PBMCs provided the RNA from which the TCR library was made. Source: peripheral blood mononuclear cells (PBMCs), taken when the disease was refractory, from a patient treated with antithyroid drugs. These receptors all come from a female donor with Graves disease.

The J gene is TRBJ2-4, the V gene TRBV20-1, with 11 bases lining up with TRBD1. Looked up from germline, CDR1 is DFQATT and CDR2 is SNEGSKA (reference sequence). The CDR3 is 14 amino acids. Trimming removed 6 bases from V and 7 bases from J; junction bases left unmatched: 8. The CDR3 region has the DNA TGCAGTGCCTTCTCTGGGGACAGGGGGAACATTCAGTACTTC. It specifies CSAFSGDRGNIQYF.

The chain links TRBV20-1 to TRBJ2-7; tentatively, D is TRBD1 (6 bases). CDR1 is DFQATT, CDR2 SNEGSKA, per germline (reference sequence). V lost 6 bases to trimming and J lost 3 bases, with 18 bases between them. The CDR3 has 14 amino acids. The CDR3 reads CSAGGTGSVYEQYF. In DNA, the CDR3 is TGCAGTGCCGGCGGTACAGGGAGTGTCTACGAGCAGTACTTC.

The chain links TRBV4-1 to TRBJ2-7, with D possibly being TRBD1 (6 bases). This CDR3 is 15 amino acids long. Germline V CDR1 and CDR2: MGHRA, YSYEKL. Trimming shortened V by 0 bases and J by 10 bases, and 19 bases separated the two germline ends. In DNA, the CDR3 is TGCGCCAGCAGCCAAGAGTTAGGACAGTACCGTTCACAGTACTTC. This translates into CASSQELGQYRSQYF.

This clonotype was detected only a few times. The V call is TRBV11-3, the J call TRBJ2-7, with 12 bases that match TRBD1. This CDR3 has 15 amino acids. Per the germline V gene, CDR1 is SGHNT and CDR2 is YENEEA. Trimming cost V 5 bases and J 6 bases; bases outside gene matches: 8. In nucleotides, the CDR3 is TGTGCCAGCAGCCCGGCCGGGACAGGGGGCTTCGAGCAGTACTTC. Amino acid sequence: CASSPAGTGGFEQYF.

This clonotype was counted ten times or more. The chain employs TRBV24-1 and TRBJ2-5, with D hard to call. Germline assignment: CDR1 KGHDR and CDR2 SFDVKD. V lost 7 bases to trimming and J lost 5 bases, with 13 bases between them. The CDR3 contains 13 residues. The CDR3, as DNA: TGTGCCACCAGCCTGGGCAGCCTGGAGACCCAGTACTTC. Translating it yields CATSLGSLETQYF.

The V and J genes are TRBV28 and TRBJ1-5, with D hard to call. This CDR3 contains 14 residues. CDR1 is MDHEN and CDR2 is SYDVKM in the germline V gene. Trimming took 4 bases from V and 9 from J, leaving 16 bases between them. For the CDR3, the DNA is TGTGCCAGCAGTTCATCGGACCGAGTCGGGCCCCAGCATTTT. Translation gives CASSSSDRVGPQHF.

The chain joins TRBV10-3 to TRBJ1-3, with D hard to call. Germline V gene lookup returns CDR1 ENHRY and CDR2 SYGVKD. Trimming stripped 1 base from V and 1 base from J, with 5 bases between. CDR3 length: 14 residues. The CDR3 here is CAISEWTSGNTIYF. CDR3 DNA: TGTGCCATCAGTGAGTGGACTTCTGGAAACACCATATATTTT.

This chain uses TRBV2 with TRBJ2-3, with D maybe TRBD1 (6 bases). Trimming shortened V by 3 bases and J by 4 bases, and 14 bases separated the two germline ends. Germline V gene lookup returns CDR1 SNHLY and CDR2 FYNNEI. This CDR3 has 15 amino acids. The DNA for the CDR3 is TGTGCCAGCAGTGACCCAGGGGAAACGGCAGATACGCAGTATTTT. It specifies CASSDPGETADTQYF. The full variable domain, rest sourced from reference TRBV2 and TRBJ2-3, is EPEVTQTPSHQVTQMGQEVILRCVPISNHLYFYWYRQILGQKVEFLVSFYNNEISEKSEIFDDQFSVERPDGSNFTLKIRSTKLEDSAMYFCASSDPGETADTQYFGPGTRLTVL.

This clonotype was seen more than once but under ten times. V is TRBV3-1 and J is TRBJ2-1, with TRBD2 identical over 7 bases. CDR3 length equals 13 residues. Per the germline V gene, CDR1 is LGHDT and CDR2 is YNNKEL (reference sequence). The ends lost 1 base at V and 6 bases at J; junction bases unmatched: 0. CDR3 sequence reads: CASSQGLANEQFF. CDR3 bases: TGTGCCAGCAGCCAAGGACTAGCCAATGAGCAGTTCTTC.

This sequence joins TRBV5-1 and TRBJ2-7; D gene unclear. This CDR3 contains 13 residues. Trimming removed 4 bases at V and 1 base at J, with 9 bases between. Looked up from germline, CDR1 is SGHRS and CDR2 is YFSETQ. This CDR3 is CASSIDPSYEQYF. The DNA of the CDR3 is TGCGCCAGCAGCATTGACCCGTCCTACGAGCAGTACTTC.

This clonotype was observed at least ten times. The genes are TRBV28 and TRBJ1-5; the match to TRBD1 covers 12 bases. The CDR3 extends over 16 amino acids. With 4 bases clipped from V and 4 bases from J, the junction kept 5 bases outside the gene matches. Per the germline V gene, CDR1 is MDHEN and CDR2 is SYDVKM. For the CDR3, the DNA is TGTGCCAGCAGTTCGAGGGACAGGGGGCGGAATCAGCCCCAGCATTTT. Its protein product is CASSSRDRGRNQPQHF. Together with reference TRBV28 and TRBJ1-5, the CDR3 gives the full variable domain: DVKVTQSSRYLVKRTGEKVFLECVQDMDHENMFWYRQDPGLGLRLIYFSYDVKMKEKGDIPEGYSVSREKKERFSLILESASTNQTSMYLCASSSRDRGRNQPQHFGDGTRLSIL.

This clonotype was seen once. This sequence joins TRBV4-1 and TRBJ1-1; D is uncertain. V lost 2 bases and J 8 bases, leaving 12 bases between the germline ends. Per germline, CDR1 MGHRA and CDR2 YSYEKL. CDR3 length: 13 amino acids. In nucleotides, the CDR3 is TGCGCCAGCAGCCAACTAGGGATTCGCGAAGCTTTCTTT. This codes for CASSQLGIREAFF.

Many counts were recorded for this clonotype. The CDR3, as DNA: TGCAGTGCTAGGTTATGGGAAGACTACGAGCAGTACTTC. Translated, it gives CSARLWEDYEQYF. This chain uses TRBV20-1 with TRBJ2-7; D not resolved. Germline V lookup: CDR1 DFQATT, CDR2 SNEGSKA (reference sequence). This CDR3 has 13 residues. Trimming stripped 3 bases from V and 3 bases from J, with 12 bases between.

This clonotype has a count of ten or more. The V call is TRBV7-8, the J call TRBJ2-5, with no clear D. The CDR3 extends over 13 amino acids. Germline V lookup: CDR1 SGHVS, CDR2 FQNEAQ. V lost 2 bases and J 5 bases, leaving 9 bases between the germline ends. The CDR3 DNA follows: TGTGCCAGCAGCTTACGATATGGGGAGACCCAGTACTTC. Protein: CASSLRYGETQYF.

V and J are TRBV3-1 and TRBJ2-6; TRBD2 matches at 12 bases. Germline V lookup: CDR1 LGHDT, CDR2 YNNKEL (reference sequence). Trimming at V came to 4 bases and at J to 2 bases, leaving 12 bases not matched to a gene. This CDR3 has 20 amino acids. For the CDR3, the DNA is TGTGCCAGCAGCCCTGAAGGACTAGCGGGACCAGCAGCTGGGGCCAACGTCCTGACTTTC. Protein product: CASSPEGLAGPAAGANVLTF.

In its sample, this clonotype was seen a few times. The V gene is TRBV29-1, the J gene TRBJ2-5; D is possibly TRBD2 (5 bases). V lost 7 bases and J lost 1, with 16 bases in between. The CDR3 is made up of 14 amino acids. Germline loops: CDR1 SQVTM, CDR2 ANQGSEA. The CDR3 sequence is CSASSRLVQETQYF. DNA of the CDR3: TGCAGCGCTAGCTCACGACTGGTCCAAGAGACCCAGTACTTC.

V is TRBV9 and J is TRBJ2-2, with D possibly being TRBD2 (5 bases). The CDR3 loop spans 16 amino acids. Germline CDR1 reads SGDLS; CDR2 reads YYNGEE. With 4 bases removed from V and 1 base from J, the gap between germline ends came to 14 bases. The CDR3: CASSYRGGQNTGELFF. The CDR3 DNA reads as TGTGCCAGCAGCTACAGAGGCGGGCAGAACACCGGGGAGCTGTTTTTT.

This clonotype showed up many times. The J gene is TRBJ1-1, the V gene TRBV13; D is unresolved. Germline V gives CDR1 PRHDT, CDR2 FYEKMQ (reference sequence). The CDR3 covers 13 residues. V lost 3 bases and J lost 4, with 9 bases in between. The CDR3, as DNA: TGTGCCAGCAGCTTCCTACGGGTCACTGAAGCTTTCTTT. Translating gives CASSFLRVTEAFF.

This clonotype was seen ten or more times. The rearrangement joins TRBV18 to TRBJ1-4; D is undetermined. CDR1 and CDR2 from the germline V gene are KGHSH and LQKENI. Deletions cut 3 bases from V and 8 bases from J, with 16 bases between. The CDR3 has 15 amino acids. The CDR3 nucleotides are TGTGCCAGCTCACCCAACGTAGGCGCGGGGGAAAAACTGTTTTTT. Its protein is CASSPNVGAGEKLFF.

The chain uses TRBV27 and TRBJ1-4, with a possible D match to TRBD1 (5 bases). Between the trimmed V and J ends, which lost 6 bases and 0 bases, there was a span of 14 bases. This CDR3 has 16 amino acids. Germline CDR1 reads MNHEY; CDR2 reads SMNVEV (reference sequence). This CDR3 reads CASSRRTQTTNEKLFF. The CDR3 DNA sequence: TGTGCCAGCAGCCGTAGGACACAAACAACTAATGAAAAACTGTTTTTT.

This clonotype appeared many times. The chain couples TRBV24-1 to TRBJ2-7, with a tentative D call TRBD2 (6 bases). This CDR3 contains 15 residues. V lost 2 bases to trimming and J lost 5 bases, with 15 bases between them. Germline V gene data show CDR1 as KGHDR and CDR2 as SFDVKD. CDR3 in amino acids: CATSDSHWGVDEQYF. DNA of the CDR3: TGTGCCACCAGTGATTCCCACTGGGGGGTGGACGAGCAGTACTTC.

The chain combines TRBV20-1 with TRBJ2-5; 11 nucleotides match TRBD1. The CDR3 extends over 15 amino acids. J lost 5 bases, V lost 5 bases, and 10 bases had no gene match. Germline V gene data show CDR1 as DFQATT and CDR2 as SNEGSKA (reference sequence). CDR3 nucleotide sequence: TGCAGTGCTTCCCGTGGACAGGGGGCGCGGGAGACCCAGTACTTC. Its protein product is CSASRGQGARETQYF.

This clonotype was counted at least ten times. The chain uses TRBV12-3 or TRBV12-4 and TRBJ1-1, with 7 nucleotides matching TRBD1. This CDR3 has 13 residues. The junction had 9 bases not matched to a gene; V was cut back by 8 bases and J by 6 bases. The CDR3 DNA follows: TGTGCCAGCGGCGACAGGGCAAGCCCTGAAGCTTTCTTT. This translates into CASGDRASPEAFF.